This paragraph reports one T cell receptor (beta chain). Germline V gives CDR1 SGDLS, CDR2 YYNGEE. V lost 4 bases, J lost 6 bases, and 11 bases lay in between. The CDR3 runs to 13 residues. This specimen belongs to a study of blood T cell repertoires in COVID-19. Only in-frame clones appear in the TCRdb table, and some are missing; sequencing was by immunoSEQ multiplex PCR. There are over 60,000 clones in the sample; about nine tenths occur only once, and approximately 5% lies in the top ten. The TCR sequence derives from a human donor in a cohort sampled during active COVID-19. This chain links TRBV9 with TRBJ1-3, with D possibly being TRBD1 (5 bases). Sequenced input: peripheral blood. CDR3: CASSRAGPNTIYF. The CDR3 DNA follows: TGTGCCAGCAGCAGGGCAGGGCCAAACACCATATATTTT.